A single sample is the source of the 5 T cell receptor beta chains below, sequenced in a study of T cell responses to AZD1222 COVID-19 vaccine. Here immunoSEQ multiplex PCR was the method, and the copy in TCRdb shows in-frame clones only, minus some. The sample comprises around 140,000 clones, 90% to 95% of which are singletons, and 3% to 4% rests with the top ten. Sequencing used peripheral blood, obtained 28 days after the second AZD1222 dose. The receptors stem from an adult who received the AZD1222 COVID-19 vaccine.

The chain links TRBV5-6 to TRBJ1-3; D unclear. Deletions cut 4 bases from V and 4 bases from J, with 6 bases between. The CDR3 extends over 12 amino acids. From germline, CDR1 is SGHDT and CDR2 YYEEEE. CDR3 sequence: CASSPGGNTIYF. DNA for the CDR3: TGTGCCAGCAGCCCTGGAGGAAACACCATATATTTT.

The chain is built from TRBV19 and TRBJ2-1; D tentatively reads TRBD1 or TRBD2 (6 bases each). V dropped 7 bases and J dropped 9 bases, with 22 bases sitting between them. Germline lookup yields CDR1 LNHDA and CDR2 SQIVND (reference sequence). The CDR3 is 15 amino acids. The CDR3 spells CASINQGTYGGEQFF. CDR3 DNA sequence: TGTGCCAGTATCAATCAGGGGACTTATGGGGGTGAGCAGTTCTTC.

The chain recombines TRBV29-1 with TRBJ1-1, with TRBD1 matching 7 bases. The CDR3 has 14 amino acids. CDR1 and CDR2 (germline): SQVTM, ANQGSEA. V was clipped by 1 base and J by 4 bases; unmatched bases: 6. The CDR3 loop reads CSVEVGQGVTEAFF. The CDR3, as DNA: TGCAGCGTTGAAGTAGGGCAGGGGGTCACTGAAGCTTTCTTT.

This chain joins TRBV3-1 (or the pseudogene TRBV3-2) and TRBJ2-7; D might be TRBD1 (5 bases). V lost 1 base, J lost 7 bases, and 8 bases lay in between. Germline V gene data show CDR1 as LGHDT and CDR2 as YNNKEL (reference sequence). This CDR3 region has 12 residues. For the CDR3, the DNA is TGTGCCAGCAGCCAAGCCCGGACAGAGCAGTACTTC. Protein: CASSQARTEQYF.

The chain combines TRBV7-8 with TRBJ1-1, with TRBD1 as a possible D gene (5 bases). Germline CDR1 is SGHVS and CDR2 is FQNEAQ. The length of the CDR3 is 14 residues. V lost 5 bases and J 2 bases, leaving 12 bases between the germline ends. The CDR3 loop is CASSQGLGNTEAFF. The CDR3 coding sequence is TGTGCCAGCAGCCAGGGTTTAGGAAACACTGAAGCTTTCTTT. Using reference TRBV7-8 and TRBJ1-1 for the parts outside the CDR3, the full variable domain is GAGVSQSPRYKVAKRGQDVALRCDPISGHVSLFWYQQALGQGPEFLTYFQNEAQLDKSGLPSDRFFAERPEGSVSTLKIQRTQQEDSAVYLCASSQGLGNTEAFFGQGTRLTVV.